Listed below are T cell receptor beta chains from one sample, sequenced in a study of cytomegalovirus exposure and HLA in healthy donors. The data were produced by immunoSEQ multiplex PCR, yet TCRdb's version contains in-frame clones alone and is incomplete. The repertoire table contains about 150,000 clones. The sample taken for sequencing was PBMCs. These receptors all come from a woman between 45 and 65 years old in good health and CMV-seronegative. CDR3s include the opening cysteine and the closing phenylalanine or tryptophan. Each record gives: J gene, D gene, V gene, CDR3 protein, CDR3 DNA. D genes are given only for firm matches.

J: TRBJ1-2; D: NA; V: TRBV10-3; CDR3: CAIRTQTAYYGYTF; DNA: TGTGCCATCAGAACACAGACAGCCTACTATGGCTACACCTTC
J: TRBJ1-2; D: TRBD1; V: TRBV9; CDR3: CASSIRTGEAYGYTF; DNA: TGTGCCAGCAGCATCCGGACAGGGGAGGCCTATGGCTACACCTTC
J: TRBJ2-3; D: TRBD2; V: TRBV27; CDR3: CASSLTPGLNFTDTQYF; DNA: TGTGCCAGCAGTTTAACTCCGGGACTAAATTTCACAGATACGCAGTATTTT
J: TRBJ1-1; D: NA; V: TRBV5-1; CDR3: CASSLDREGREAFF; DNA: TGCGCCAGCAGCTTGGACAGGGAGGGACGGGAAGCTTTCTTT
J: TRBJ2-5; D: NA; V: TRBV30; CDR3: CAWRVSGSETQYF; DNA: TGTGCCTGGAGGGTGAGCGGTTCCGAGACCCAGTACTTC
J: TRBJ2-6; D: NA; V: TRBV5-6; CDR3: CASSLVPGAGANVLTF; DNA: TGTGCCAGCAGCTTGGTCCCAGGTGCCGGGGCCAACGTCCTGACTTTC
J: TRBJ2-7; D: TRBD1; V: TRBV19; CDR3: CASSRDRAYEQYF; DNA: TGTGCCAGTAGCCGGGACAGGGCCTACGAGCAGTACTTC
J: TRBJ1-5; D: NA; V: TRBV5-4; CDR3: CASSQGLPGGGNQPQHF; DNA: TGTGCCAGCTCCCAAGGACTCCCTGGAGGGGGCAATCAGCCCCAGCATTTT
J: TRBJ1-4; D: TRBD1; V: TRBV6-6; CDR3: CASRLQGAGEKLFF; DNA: TGTGCCAGCAGGTTACAGGGGGCAGGGGAAAAACTGTTTTTT
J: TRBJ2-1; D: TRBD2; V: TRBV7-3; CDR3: CASSLSLRGGEQFF; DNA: TGTGCCAGCAGCTTAAGCCTCCGGGGGGGTGAGCAGTTCTTC
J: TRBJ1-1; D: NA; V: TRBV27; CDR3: CASSLNRVNTEAFF; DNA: TGTGCCAGCAGCCTTAACAGGGTTAACACTGAAGCTTTCTTT
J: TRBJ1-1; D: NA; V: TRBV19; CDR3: CASGGQTNTEAFF; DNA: TGTGCCAGCGGAGGGCAGACTAACACTGAAGCTTTCTTT
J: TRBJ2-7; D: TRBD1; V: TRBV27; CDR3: CASSLSGQYEQYF; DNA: TGTGCCAGCAGTTTATCGGGACAGTACGAGCAGTACTTC
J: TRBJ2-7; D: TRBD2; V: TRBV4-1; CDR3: CASGSAGGPSYEQYF; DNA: TGCGCCAGCGGCTCAGCGGGAGGGCCGTCCTACGAGCAGTACTTC
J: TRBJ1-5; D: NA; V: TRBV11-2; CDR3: CASSLDRGYNQPQHF; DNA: TGTGCCAGCAGCTTAGATCGGGGTTACAATCAGCCCCAGCATTTT
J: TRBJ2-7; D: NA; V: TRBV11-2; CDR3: CASSLDIFYEQYF; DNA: TGTGCCAGCAGCTTGGACATTTTCTACGAGCAGTACTTC
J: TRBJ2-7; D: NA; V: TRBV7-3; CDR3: CASSLTPTDYEQYF; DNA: TGTGCCAGCAGCCTAACCCCGACAGATTACGAGCAGTACTTC
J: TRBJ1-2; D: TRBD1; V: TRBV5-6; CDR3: CASSPNSDRGLAGYTF; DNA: TGTGCCAGCAGCCCAAATAGCGACAGGGGGCTAGCTGGCTACACCTTC
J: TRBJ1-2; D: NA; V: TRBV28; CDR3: CASSPPGFYGYTF; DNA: TGTGCCAGCAGTCCCCCGGGATTCTATGGCTACACCTTC
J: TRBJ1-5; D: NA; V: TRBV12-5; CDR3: CASGLVHAGAQNQPQHF; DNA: TGTGCTAGTGGTTTGGTACATGCGGGGGCCCAAAATCAGCCCCAGCATTTT
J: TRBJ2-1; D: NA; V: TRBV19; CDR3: CASSPIGGPGEQFF; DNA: TGTGCCAGTAGTCCTATTGGAGGTCCCGGTGAGCAGTTCTTC
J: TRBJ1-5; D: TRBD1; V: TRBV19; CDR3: CASSATSGTGGMVPQHF; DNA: TGTGCCAGTAGTGCCACATCCGGGACAGGCGGAATGGTGCCCCAGCATTTT
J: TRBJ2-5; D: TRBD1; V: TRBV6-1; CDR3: CASIGTVGEETQYF; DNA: TGTGCCAGCATTGGGACAGTCGGGGAAGAGACCCAGTACTTC
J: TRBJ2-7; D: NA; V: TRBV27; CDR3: CASSLSVAYEQYF; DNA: TGTGCCAGCAGTTTGTCCGTAGCTTACGAGCAGTACTTC
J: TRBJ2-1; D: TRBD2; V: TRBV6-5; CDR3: CASSSPGTSGQFF; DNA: TGTGCCAGCAGTTCTCCCGGGACTAGCGGTCAGTTCTTC
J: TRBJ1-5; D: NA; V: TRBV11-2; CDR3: CASSGEGGNQPQHF; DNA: TGTGCCAGCAGCGGGGAGGGGGGAAATCAGCCCCAGCATTTT